This T cell receptor (beta chain) was profiled in a study of CD8 T cells in ankylosing spondylitis. General study findings and limits: In ankylosing spondylitis blood, a motif of several highly homologous TCR beta variants appeared characteristic. The authors reported significant enrichment of disease-linked clones in matched ankylosing spondylitis synovial fluid.

From germline, CDR1 is MDHEN and CDR2 SYDVKM. This CDR3 spans 13 amino acids. V gave up 10 bases and J gave up 0 bases, with 13 bases separating them. Quantitative 5'-RACE was performed with molecular barcodes, and it yielded the TCR beta libraries. TCRdb fed the 5' RACE reads into MiXCR, producing one record per CDR3 protein. The sample lists just under 550,000 distinct CDR3 sequences, roughly 12% occurring once. About this clonotype: What it binds is not known.

This TCR came from a male donor with ankylosing spondylitis. The chain combines TRBV28 with TRBJ2-7; no reliable D call. The material sequenced was blood, either unsorted or a sorted T cell fraction (not recorded which). CDR3 DNA sequence: TGTGCCACCGGTATTAGGAGCTCCTACGAGCAGTACGTC. Protein sequence: CATGIRSSYEQYV.